These 25 T cell receptor beta chains share one sample of origin, sequenced in a study of cytomegalovirus exposure and HLA in healthy donors. PCR was performed using 60 Vbeta and 13 Jbeta primers. The table came from immunoSEQ multiplex PCR; TCRdb's copy has only in-frame clones and leaves some out. This table has hundreds of thousands of clones, more than 65% appearing once. The specimen was PBMCs. The source is a man younger than 35 in good health and CMV-seronegative.

The chain recombines TRBV5-1 with TRBJ2-3; TRBD1 matches 11 bases. The CDR3 totals 17 residues. V was pared by 7 bases and J by 3 bases, with 13 bases of the junction left unmatched. Germline CDR1 and CDR2: SGHRS and YFSETQ. CDR3 in amino acids: CASSALGQGALTDTQYF. The CDR3 DNA reads as TGCGCCAGCTCGGCGTTAGGACAGGGGGCTTTGACAGATACGCAGTATTTT.

The genes are TRBV19 and TRBJ2-2; 16 nucleotides line up with TRBD2. CDR3 length equals 19 residues. J lost 6 bases, V lost 3 bases, and 10 bases had no gene match. Germline CDR1 reads LNHDA; CDR2 reads SQIVND (reference sequence). The CDR3 region has the DNA TGTGCCAGTAGTATCGACACACCGGGACTAGCGGGAGGGCCCGGGGAGCTGTTTTTT. Translated: CASSIDTPGLAGGPGELFF.

The chain recombines TRBV4-1 with TRBJ2-7, with 10 positions matching TRBD2. Germline V gives CDR1 MGHRA, CDR2 YSYEKL. This CDR3 comprises 16 residues. The V gene end was trimmed by 2 bases and the J gene end by 3 bases; junction bases not matched to a gene: 7. The CDR3 region is CASSQRAGTSDYEQYF. CDR3 coding DNA: TGCGCCAGCAGCCAAAGAGCCGGGACTAGCGACTACGAGCAGTACTTC.

This clone came up once. This chain connects TRBV30 to TRBJ2-5, with 9 bases identical to TRBD1. The better agreement between TRBJ2-7 and the DNA end casts doubt on the J call. This CDR3 comprises 17 residues. Germline assignment: CDR1 GTSNPN and CDR2 SVGIG (reference sequence). The CDR3 nucleotides read TGTGCCTGGAGTGTACGTGTTGGGACAGGGTATACCTACGAGCAGTACTTC. This encodes CAWSVRVGTGYTYEQYF.

The chain is built from TRBV4-1 and TRBJ2-1; 11 nucleotides align to TRBD2. Germline values: CDR1 MGHRA, CDR2 YSYEKL. There are 17 residues in the CDR3. V gave up 0 bases and J gave up 4 bases; unmatched junction bases: 5. DNA for the CDR3: TGCGCCAGCAGCCAAGATCCGTTAGCGGGAGGGTACAATGAGCAGTTCTTC. It encodes CASSQDPLAGGYNEQFF.

The gene calls are TRBV7-9 and TRBJ2-1; 12 nucleotides line up with TRBD2. With V trimmed by 1 base and J by 5 bases, 6 bases remained unmatched. The CDR3 runs to 17 residues. Germline CDR1 SEHNR, CDR2 FQNEAQ (reference sequence). CDR3 bases: TGTGCCAGCAGCTTAGTGGGGACTAGCGGGCTGAACAATGAGCAGTTCTTC. Protein sequence: CASSLVGTSGLNNEQFF.

The gene calls are TRBV4-1 and TRBJ2-3, with D hard to call. V was shortened by 4 bases and J by 4 bases, with 15 bases between the two germline ends. The CDR3 spans 15 residues. CDR1 MGHRA and CDR2 YSYEKL come from the germline V gene. DNA of the CDR3: TGCGCCAGCAGCCCCTCCGTGGCATATTCAGATACGCAGTATTTT. Translation gives CASSPSVAYSDTQYF.

Here the CDR3 reads CASRLAGVTVEQFF. CDR3 in DNA: TGTGCCAGTAGACTAGCGGGAGTTACTGTTGAGCAGTTCTTC. This chain connects TRBV19 to TRBJ2-1; 11 positions agree with TRBD2. Germline-derived CDR1 and CDR2 are LNHDA and SQIVND (reference sequence). Trimming removed 6 bases from V and 9 bases from J; junction bases left unmatched: 7. This CDR3 spans 14 amino acids.

This chain joins TRBV29-1 and TRBJ2-3; a possible D gene is TRBD2 (6 bases). The CDR3 is made up of 14 amino acids. CDR1 and CDR2 (germline): SQVTM, ANQGSEA. Trimming cost V 4 bases and J 5 bases, with 16 bases left between them. In DNA form, the CDR3 reads TGCAGCGTTGTTGTAGCGGTGGGGGGAGATACGCAGTATTTT. Its translation: CSVVVAVGGDTQYF.

This chain connects TRBV28 to TRBJ2-5; TRBD1 matches 10 bases. The end of the DNA aligns better with TRBJ2-7, so the J call may be wrong. Germline lookup yields CDR1 MDHEN and CDR2 SYDVKM. The CDR3 covers 15 residues. CDR3 bases: TGTGCCAGCAAAGTCTTCGACAGGGGGCACTACGAGCAGTACTTC. Encoded protein: CASKVFDRGHYEQYF.

The rearrangement links TRBV9 to TRBJ2-2, with 8 bases fitting TRBD1. The CDR3 is 15 amino acids. The germline V gene encodes CDR1 SGDLS and CDR2 YYNGEE. The trim removed 1 base at V and 5 bases at J, leaving 4 bases unmatched. The CDR3 DNA sequence: TGTGCCAGCAGCGTACAGGGGGCGCGGACCGGGGAGCTGTTTTTT. It yields the protein CASSVQGARTGELFF.

This clone was counted a single time. This chain uses TRBV29-1 with TRBJ2-5; possible D gene TRBD1, 5 bases. Trimming took 7 bases from V and 3 from J, leaving 12 bases between them. CDR3 length equals 12 residues. Germline V gene lookup returns CDR1 SQVTM and CDR2 ANQGSEA. The CDR3 protein is CSGVGPEETQYF. The CDR3 region has the DNA TGCAGCGGCGTGGGGCCCGAAGAGACCCAGTACTTC. Full variable domain (missing parts from reference TRBV29-1 and TRBJ2-5): SAVISQKPSRDICQRGTSLTIQCQVDSQVTMMFWYRQQPGQSLTLIATANQGSEATYESGFVIDKFPISRPNLTFSTLTVSNMSPEDSSIYLCSGVGPEETQYFGPGTRLLVL.

The CDR3 bases are TGTGCCTGGAACTCCCGGACAGCTATAGCCAAAAACATTCAGTACTTC. As protein: CAWNSRTAIAKNIQYF. The chain carries TRBV30 and TRBJ2-4; D is perhaps TRBD1 (6 bases). Trimming took 4 bases from V and 0 from J, leaving 16 bases between them. The germline V gene has CDR1 GTSNPN and CDR2 SVGIG (reference sequence). The length of the CDR3 is 16 residues. Using reference TRBV30 and TRBJ2-4 for the parts outside the CDR3, the full variable domain is SQTIHQWPATLVQPVGSPLSLECTVEGTSNPNLYWYRQAAGRGLQLLFYSVGIGQISSEVPQNLSASRPQDRQFILSSKKLLLSDSGFYLCAWNSRTAIAKNIQYFGAGTRLSVL.

This chain joins TRBV28 and TRBJ2-5; TRBD2 is a possible D gene (7 bases). V lost 2 bases and J lost 4, with 14 bases in between. Germline lookup yields CDR1 MDHEN and CDR2 SYDVKM. The CDR3 contains 15 residues. The CDR3 reads CASSLGGGQRETQYF. CDR3 bases: TGTGCCAGCAGTTTAGGGGGGGGGCAGAGAGAGACCCAGTACTTC.

The J gene is TRBJ1-1, the V gene TRBV5-1; D is unresolved. Germline V gene sequence: CDR1 SGHRS, CDR2 YFSETQ. The V gene lost 2 bases and the J gene lost 7 bases, with 12 bases spanning the gap. The CDR3 spans 13 residues. CDR3 loop: CASSFLGRIEAFF. The CDR3 DNA sequence: TGCGCCAGCAGCTTTCTCGGGAGGATTGAAGCTTTCTTT.

This clone was detected a few times. The CDR3 region has the DNA TGTGCCAGCAGTGGAGGGGGCTACGAGCAGTACTTC. Translated, it gives CASSGGGYEQYF. This sequence joins TRBV6-1 and TRBJ2-7; D is perhaps TRBD1 (6 bases). V was shortened by 4 bases and J by 3 bases, with 7 bases between the two germline ends. The CDR3 loop spans 12 amino acids. Germline lookup yields CDR1 MNHNS and CDR2 SASEGT.

The genes are TRBV19 and TRBJ2-2; 7 nucleotides line up with TRBD1. Germline assignment: CDR1 LNHDA and CDR2 SQIVND (reference sequence). The CDR3 is made up of 16 amino acids. V lost 5 bases, J lost 4 bases, and 10 bases stayed unmatched. CDR3 region: CASSPATGKTTGELFF. In DNA, the CDR3 is TGTGCCAGTAGTCCGGCGACAGGGAAGACCACCGGGGAGCTGTTTTTT.

The chain links TRBV5-1 to TRBJ2-5; 7 positions match TRBD2. With 4 bases clipped from V and 2 bases from J, the junction kept 5 bases outside the gene matches. The CDR3 has 14 amino acids. The germline gives CDR1 SGHRS, CDR2 YFSETQ. The CDR3 region has the DNA TGCGCCAGCAGCCGCGGACTAGGACAAGAGACCCAGTACTTC. Encoded protein: CASSRGLGQETQYF.

The CDR3 region is CASSESGTVSYEQYF. In DNA form, the CDR3 reads TGTGCCAGCAGTGAAAGCGGGACGGTCTCCTACGAGCAGTACTTC. This rearrangement joins TRBV25-1 to TRBJ2-7, with TRBD2 matching 7 bases. The germline CDR1 and CDR2 sequences are MGHDK and SYGVNS. Trimming took 2 bases from V and 0 from J; bases not matched to a gene: 4. The CDR3 covers 15 residues.

The chain has TRBV2 and TRBJ1-4, with D maybe TRBD1 (5 bases). The CDR3 runs to 15 residues. V lost 6 bases and J lost 3, with 14 bases in between. Germline lookup yields CDR1 SNHLY and CDR2 FYNNEI. The CDR3 here is CASSPGQSANEKLFF. The CDR3 DNA reads TGTGCCAGCAGCCCCGGACAATCCGCTAATGAAAAACTGTTTTTT. The variable domain in full, with the rest retrieved from reference TRBV2 and TRBJ1-4, is EPEVTQTPSHQVTQMGQEVILRCVPISNHLYFYWYRQILGQKVEFLVSFYNNEISEKSEIFDDQFSVERPDGSNFTLKIRSTKLEDSAMYFCASSPGQSANEKLFFGSGTQLSVL.

This sequence joins TRBV9 and TRBJ2-3; TRBD2 matches 9 bases. Germline-derived CDR1 and CDR2 are SGDLS and YYNGEE. This CDR3 region has 17 residues. Germline trimming cut 0 bases from V and 0 bases from J; bases unmatched to any gene: 5. CDR3 coding DNA: TGTGCCAGCAGCGTAGGATCTAGCGGGATCAGCACAGATACGCAGTATTTT. Its protein product is CASSVGSSGISTDTQYF.

This sequence joins TRBV5-6 and TRBJ2-1; TRBD1 aligns across 9 bases. After removal of 4 bases from V and 1 base from J, the junction contained 9 bases not matched to a gene. The CDR3 spans 17 residues. The germline gives CDR1 SGHDT, CDR2 YYEEEE. The CDR3 sequence: CASSATQGAGSYNEQFF. CDR3 sequence (DNA): TGTGCCAGCAGCGCGACACAGGGGGCGGGATCCTACAATGAGCAGTTCTTC.

The rearrangement links TRBV6-1 to TRBJ1-1; D is possibly TRBD1 (6 bases). V was trimmed by 4 bases and J by 0 bases, leaving 12 bases between them. This CDR3 contains 15 residues. Germline loops: CDR1 MNHNS, CDR2 SASEGT. The CDR3 sequence is CASSATTGLNTEAFF. DNA of the CDR3: TGTGCCAGCAGTGCGACAACAGGGTTGAACACTGAAGCTTTCTTT.

This chain uses TRBV5-1 with TRBJ2-2, with 9 bases fitting TRBD2. Germline lookup yields CDR1 SGHRS and CDR2 YFSETQ. Trimming removed 4 bases from V and 5 bases from J; junction bases left unmatched: 15. The CDR3 covers 18 residues. CDR3 in amino acids: CASSPLRAGGPFTGELFF. CDR3 coding DNA: TGCGCCAGCAGCCCTTTGAGGGCGGGAGGGCCATTTACCGGGGAGCTGTTTTTT.

This clone was seen a few times. Its ends do not fully match the called genes, so a read error is possible. The rearrangement links TRBV7-9 to TRBJ2-7; 13 nucleotides match TRBD2. CDR3 size: 15 residues. CDR1 is SEHNR and CDR2 is FQNEAQ in the germline V gene (reference sequence). Written as DNA, the CDR3 is TGTTCCAGCAGCTTAGGACTAGCGGGAGTGCGCGAGCAGTACTTC. Amino acids: CSSSLGLAGVREQYF.